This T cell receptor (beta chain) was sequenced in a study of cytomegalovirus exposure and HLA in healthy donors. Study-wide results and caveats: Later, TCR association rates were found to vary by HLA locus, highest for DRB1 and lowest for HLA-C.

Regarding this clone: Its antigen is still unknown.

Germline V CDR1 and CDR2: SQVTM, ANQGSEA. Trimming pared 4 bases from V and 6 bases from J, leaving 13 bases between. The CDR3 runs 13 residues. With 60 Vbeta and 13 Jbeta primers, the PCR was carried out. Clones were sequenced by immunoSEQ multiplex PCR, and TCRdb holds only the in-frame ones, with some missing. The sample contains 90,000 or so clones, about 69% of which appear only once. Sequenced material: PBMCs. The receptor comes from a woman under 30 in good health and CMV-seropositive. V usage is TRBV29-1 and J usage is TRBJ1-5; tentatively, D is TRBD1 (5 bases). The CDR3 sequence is CSVAYQGGQPQHF. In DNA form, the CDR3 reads TGCAGCGTTGCGTACCAGGGCGGTCAGCCCCAGCATTTT.